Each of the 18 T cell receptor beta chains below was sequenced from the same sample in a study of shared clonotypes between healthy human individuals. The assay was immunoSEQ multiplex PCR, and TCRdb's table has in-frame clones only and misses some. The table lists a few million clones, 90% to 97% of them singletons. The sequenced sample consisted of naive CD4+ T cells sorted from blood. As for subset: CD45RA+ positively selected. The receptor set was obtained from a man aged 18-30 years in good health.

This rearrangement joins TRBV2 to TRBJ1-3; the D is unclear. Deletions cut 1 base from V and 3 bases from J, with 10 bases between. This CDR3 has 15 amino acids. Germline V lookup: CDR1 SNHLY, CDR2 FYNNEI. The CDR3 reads CASSEERIGGNTIYF. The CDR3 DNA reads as TGTGCCAGCAGTGAAGAGCGGATCGGTGGAAACACCATATATTTT.

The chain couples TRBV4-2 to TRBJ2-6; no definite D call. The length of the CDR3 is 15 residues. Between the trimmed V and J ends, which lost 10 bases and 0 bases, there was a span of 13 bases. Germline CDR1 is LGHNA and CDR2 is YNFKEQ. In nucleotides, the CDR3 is TGTGCCACCAGTAGATTGGACTCTGGGGCCAACGTCCTGACTTTC. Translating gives CATSRLDSGANVLTF.

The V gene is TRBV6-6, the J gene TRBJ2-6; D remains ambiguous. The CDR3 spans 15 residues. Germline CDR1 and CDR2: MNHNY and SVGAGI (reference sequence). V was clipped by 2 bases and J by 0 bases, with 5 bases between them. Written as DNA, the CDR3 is TGTGCCAGCAGTTACAGACCCTCTGGGGCCAACGTCCTGACTTTC. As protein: CASSYRPSGANVLTF.

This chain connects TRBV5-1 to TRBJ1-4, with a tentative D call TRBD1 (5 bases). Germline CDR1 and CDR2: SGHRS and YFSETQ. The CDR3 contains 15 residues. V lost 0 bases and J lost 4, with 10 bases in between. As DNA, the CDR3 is TGCGCCAGCAGCTTGGGAAGGGGCGGTAATGAAAAACTGTTTTTT. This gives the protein CASSLGRGGNEKLFF.

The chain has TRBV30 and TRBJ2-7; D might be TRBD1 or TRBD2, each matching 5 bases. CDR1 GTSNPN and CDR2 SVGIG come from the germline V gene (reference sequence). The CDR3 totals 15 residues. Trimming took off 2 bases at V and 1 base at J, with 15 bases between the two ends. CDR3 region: CAWSPGRWGSYEQYF. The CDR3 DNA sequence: TGTGCCTGGAGTCCAGGGAGATGGGGGTCCTACGAGCAGTACTTC.

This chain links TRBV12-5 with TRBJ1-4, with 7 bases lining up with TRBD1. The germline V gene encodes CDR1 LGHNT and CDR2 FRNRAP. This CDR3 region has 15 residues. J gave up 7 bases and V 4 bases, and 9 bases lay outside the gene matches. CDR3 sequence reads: CASGSSPGGSEKLFF. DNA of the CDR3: TGTGCTAGTGGTTCGTCCCCAGGGGGAAGTGAAAAACTGTTTTTT.

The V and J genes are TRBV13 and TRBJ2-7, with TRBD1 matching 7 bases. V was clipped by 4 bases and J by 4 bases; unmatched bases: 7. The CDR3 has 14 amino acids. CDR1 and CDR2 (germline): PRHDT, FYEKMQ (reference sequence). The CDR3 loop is CASSSQGLNYEQYF. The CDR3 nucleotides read TGTGCCAGCAGCTCACAGGGGTTGAATTACGAGCAGTACTTC.

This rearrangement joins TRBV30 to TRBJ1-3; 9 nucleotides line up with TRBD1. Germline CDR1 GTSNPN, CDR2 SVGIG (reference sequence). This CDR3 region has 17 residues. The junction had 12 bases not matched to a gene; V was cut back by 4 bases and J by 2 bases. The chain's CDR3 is CAWMGTDRGVAGNTIYF. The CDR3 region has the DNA TGTGCCTGGATGGGTACAGACAGGGGGGTCGCTGGAAACACCATATATTTT. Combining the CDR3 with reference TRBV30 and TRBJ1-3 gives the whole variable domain SQTIHQWPATLVQPVGSPLSLECTVEGTSNPNLYWYRQAAGRGLQLLFYSVGIGQISSEVPQNLSASRPQDRQFILSSKKLLLSDSGFYLCAWMGTDRGVAGNTIYFGEGSWLTVV.

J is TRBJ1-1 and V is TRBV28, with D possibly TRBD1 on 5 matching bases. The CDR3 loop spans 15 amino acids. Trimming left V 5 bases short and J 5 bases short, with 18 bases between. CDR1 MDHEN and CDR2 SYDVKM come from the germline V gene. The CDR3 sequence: CASSQPGGADTEAFF. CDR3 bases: TGTGCCAGCAGTCAGCCGGGAGGGGCTGATACTGAAGCTTTCTTT. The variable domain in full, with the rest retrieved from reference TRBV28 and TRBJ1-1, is DVKVTQSSRYLVKRTGEKVFLECVQDMDHENMFWYRQDPGLGLRLIYFSYDVKMKEKGDIPEGYSVSREKKERFSLILESASTNQTSMYLCASSQPGGADTEAFFGQGTRLTVV.

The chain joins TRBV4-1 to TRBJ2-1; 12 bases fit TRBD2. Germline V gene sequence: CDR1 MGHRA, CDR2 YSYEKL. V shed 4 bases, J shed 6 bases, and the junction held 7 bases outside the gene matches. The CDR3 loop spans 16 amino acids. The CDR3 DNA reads TGCGCCAGCAGCCCAAGGGCTAGCGGGGGGGCCAATGAGCAGTTCTTC. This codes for CASSPRASGGANEQFF.

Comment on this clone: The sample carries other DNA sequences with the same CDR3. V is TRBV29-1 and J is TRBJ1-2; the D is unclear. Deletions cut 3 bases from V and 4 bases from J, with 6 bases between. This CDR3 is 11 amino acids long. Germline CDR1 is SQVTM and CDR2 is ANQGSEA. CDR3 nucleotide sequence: TGCAGCGTTGAGGTCCTCTATGGCTACACCTTC. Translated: CSVEVLYGYTF. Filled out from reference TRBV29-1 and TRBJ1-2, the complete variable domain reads SAVISQKPSRDICQRGTSLTIQCQVDSQVTMMFWYRQQPGQSLTLIATANQGSEATYESGFVIDKFPISRPNLTFSTLTVSNMSPEDSSIYLCSVEVLYGYTFGSGTRLTVV.

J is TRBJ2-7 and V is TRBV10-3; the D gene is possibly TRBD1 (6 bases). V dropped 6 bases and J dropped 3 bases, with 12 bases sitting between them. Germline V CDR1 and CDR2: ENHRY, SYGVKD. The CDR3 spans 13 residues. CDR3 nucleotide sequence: TGTGCCATCAGATCCGGGACATACTACGAGCAGTACTTC. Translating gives CAIRSGTYYEQYF.

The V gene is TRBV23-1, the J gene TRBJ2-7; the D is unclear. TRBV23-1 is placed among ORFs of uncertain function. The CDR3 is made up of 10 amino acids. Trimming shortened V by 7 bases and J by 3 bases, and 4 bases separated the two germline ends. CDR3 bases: TGCGCCAGCATCAGCTACGAGCAGTACTTC. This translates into CASISYEQYF.

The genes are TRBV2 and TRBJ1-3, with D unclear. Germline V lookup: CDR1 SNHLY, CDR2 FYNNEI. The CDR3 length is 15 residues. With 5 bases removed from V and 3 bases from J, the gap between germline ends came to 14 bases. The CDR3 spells CASSRTSGGGNTIYF. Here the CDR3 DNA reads TGTGCCAGCAGTAGGACCTCGGGCGGTGGAAACACCATATATTTT.

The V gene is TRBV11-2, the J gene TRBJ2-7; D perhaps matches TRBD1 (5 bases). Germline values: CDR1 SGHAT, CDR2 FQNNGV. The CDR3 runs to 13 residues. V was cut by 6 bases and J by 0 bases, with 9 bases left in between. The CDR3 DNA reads TGTGCCAGCAGTGACAGTCACTCCTACGAGCAGTACTTC. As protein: CASSDSHSYEQYF.

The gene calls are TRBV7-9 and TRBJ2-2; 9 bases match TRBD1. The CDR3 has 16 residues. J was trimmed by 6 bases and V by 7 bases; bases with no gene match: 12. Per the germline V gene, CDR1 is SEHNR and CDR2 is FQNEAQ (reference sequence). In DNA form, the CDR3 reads TGTGCCAGCACCCCGAGTGGGACAGGGAGTGCCGGGGAGCTGTTTTTT. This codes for CASTPSGTGSAGELFF.

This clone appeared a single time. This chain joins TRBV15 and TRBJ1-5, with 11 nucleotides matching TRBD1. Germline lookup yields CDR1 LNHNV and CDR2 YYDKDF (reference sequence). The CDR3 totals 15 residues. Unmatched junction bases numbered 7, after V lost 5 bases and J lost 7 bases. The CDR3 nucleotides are TGTGCCACCAGCGGCGGACAGGGGGCCAGCCAGCCCCAGCATTTT. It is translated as CATSGGQGASQPQHF. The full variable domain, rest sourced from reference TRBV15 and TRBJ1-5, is DAMVIQNPRYQVTQFGKPVTLSCSQTLNHNVMYWYQQKSSQAPKLLFHYYDKDFNNEADTPDNFQSRRPNTSFCFLDIRSPGLGDTAMYLCATSGGQGASQPQHFGDGTRLSIL.

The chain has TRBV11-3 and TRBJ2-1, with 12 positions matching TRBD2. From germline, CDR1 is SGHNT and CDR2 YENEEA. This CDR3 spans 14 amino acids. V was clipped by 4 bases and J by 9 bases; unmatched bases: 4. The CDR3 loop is CASSWGLAGGEQFF. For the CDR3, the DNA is TGTGCCAGCAGCTGGGGACTAGCGGGCGGTGAGCAGTTCTTC. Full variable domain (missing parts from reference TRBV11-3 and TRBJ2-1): EAGVVQSPRYKIIEKKQPVAFWCNPISGHNTLYWYLQNLGQGPELLIRYENEEAVDDSQLPKDRFSAERLKGVDSTLKIQPAELGDSAVYLCASSWGLAGGEQFFGPGTRLTVL.